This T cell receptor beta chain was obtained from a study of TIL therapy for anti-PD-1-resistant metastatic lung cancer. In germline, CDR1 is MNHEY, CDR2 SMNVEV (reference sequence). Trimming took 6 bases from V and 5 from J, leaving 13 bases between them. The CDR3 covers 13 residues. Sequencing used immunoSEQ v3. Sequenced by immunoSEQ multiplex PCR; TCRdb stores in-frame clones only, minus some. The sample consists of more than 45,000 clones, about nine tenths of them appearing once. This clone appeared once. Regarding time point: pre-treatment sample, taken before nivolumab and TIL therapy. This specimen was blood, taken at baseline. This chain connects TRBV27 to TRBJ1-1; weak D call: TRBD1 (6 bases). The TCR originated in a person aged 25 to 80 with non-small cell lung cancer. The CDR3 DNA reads TGTGCCAGCAGAGCCAGGGGAAGAACTGAAGCTTTCTTT. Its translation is CASRARGRTEAFF.